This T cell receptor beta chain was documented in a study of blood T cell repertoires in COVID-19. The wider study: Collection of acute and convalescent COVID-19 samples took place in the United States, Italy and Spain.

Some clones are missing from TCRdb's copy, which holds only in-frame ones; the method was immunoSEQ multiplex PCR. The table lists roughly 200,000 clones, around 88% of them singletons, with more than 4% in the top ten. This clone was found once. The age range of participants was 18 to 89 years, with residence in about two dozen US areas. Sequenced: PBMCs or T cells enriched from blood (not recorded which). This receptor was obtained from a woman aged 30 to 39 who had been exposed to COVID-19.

The CDR3 nucleotides are TGTGCCAGCAGCCAAGCGGTGGAGACCCAGTACTTC. Protein: CASSQAVETQYF. The chain links TRBV3-1 (or the pseudogene TRBV3-2) to TRBJ2-5; D unclear. This CDR3 spans 12 amino acids. V lost 1 base, J lost 5 bases, and 5 bases lay in between. In germline, CDR1 is LGHDT, CDR2 YNNKEL (reference sequence).